These T cell receptor beta chains were read from a single sample in a study of regulatory T cells in long-lasting Graves disease. From the multiplex PCR reads, TCRdb called clonotypes with MiXCR, one entry per CDR3 protein. The sample has about 620,000 distinct CDR3 sequences, approximately 15% seen once; the top ten hold about 17%. The sample also formed part of further work on T cells in Graves' hyperthyroidism and ophthalmopathy.

The starting material was peripheral blood mononuclear cells (PBMCs), obtained at new diagnosis, from a patient treated with antithyroid drugs. The receptors were gathered from a woman in her 30s with Graves disease. The CDR3 runs from the conserved cysteine through the conserved F or W. The D gene is left open where the match is weak. A clone size is listed for some rows: how often the clone was seen (once, few, many), or a class if it is expanded.

V,D,J,size,length,CDR3,DNA
TRBV20-1,-,TRBJ1-2,many,14,CSAKAGPTGYGYTF,TGCAGTGCTAAAGCCGGGCCGACTGGCTATGGCTACACCTTC
TRBV24-1,TRBD1,TRBJ2-7,many,13,CATSDYRGDEQYF,TGTGCCACCAGTGACTACAGGGGCGACGAGCAGTACTTC
TRBV6-5,TRBD2,TRBJ2-5,many,15,CASSYVAGGGETQYF,TGTGCCAGCAGTTACGTAGCGGGAGGTGGAGAGACCCAGTACTTC
TRBV6-1,-,TRBJ2-3,-,14,CASSKTLTTDTQYF,TGTGCCAGCAGTAAGACCCTAACTACAGATACGCAGTATTTT
TRBV7-9,-,TRBJ2-7,many,11,CASSPGLEQYF,TGTGCCAGCAGCCCCGGACTCGAGCAGTACTTC
TRBV20-1,TRBD1,TRBJ2-7,-,13,CSAWGQKTYEQYF,TGCAGTGCGTGGGGACAGAAAACCTACGAGCAGTACTTC
TRBV18,TRBD2,TRBJ2-1,-,15,CASSPRAGGPGEQFF,TGTGCCAGCTCACCACGAGCGGGAGGGCCGGGTGAGCAGTTCTTC
TRBV3-1,TRBD1,TRBJ2-3,few,16,CASSQGWTGDTDTQYF,TGTGCCAGCAGCCAAGGTTGGACAGGGGACACAGATACGCAGTATTTT
TRBV7-9,TRBD2,TRBJ2-2,-,17,CASSLAGLAGETGELFF,TGTGCCAGCAGCTTAGCGGGACTAGCGGGAGAAACCGGGGAGCTGTTTTTT
TRBV7-2,TRBD1,TRBJ2-5,few,14,CASRSGQSQETQYF,TGTGCCAGCCGCTCGGGACAGTCCCAAGAGACCCAGTACTTC
TRBV7-9,-,TRBJ2-3,many,15,CASSLNRLIVDTQYF,TGTGCCAGCAGCCTCAACAGGTTGATCGTGGATACGCAGTATTTT
TRBV28,-,TRBJ2-7,many,18,CASSLRRAGSQEMREQYF,TGTGCCAGCAGTTTAAGGCGGGCCGGGAGTCAAGAGATGAGGGAGCAGTACTTC
TRBV2,-,TRBJ2-7,many,14,CASSIQGLTYEQYF,TGTGCCAGCAGTATTCAGGGGCTCACCTACGAGCAGTACTTC
TRBV9,-,TRBJ1-1,-,14,CANSATGMNTEAFF,TGTGCCAACAGCGCAACAGGGATGAACACTGAAGCTTTCTTT
TRBV19,-,TRBJ1-2,few,13,CASSQIRTEGYTF,TGTGCCAGTAGCCAAATAAGGACAGAAGGCTACACCTTC
TRBV7-9,-,TRBJ2-1,many,12,CASSLTMGEQFF,TGTGCCAGCAGCTTAACAATGGGGGAGCAGTTCTTC
TRBV5-1,-,TRBJ1-3,many,15,CASSSGHSTGNTIYF,TGCGCCAGCAGCTCGGGACACTCGACCGGAAACACCATATATTTT
TRBV5-1,TRBD1,TRBJ2-1,once,12,CASSETGREQFF,TGCGCCAGCAGCGAGACAGGGCGTGAGCAGTTCTTC
TRBV28,-,TRBJ2-5,few,16,CASSSSGAWGWETQYF,TGTGCCAGCAGTTCCTCGGGGGCCTGGGGGTGGGAGACCCAGTACTTC
TRBV12-5,TRBD1,TRBJ1-1,-,13,CASGRTGNTEAFF,TGTGCTAGTGGCCGGACAGGGAACACTGAAGCTTTCTTT
TRBV20-1,TRBD2,TRBJ2-2,few,16,CSAPPSGRTNTGELFF,TGCAGTGCCCCCCCTAGCGGGAGGACGAACACCGGGGAGCTGTTTTTT
TRBV19,TRBD2,TRBJ2-2,-,16,CASKAAGGLNTGELFF,TGTGCCAGTAAGGCGGCGGGAGGCCTGAACACCGGGGAGCTGTTTTTT
TRBV2,TRBD2,TRBJ2-5,many,13,CATLGLAGETQYF,TGTGCCACCCTCGGACTAGCGGGTGAGACCCAGTACTTC
TRBV7-9,-,TRBJ1-5,few,15,CASSSSSVPYQPQHF,TGTGCCAGCAGCTCCAGCTCGGTTCCCTATCAGCCCCAGCATTTT
TRBV27,-,TRBJ1-2,few,14,CASSPTGSNYGYTF,TGTGCCAGCAGTCCTACAGGGTCTAACTATGGCTACACCTTC
TRBV28,-,TRBJ2-7,many,18,CASSSPPGPSGQSYEQYF,TGTGCCAGCAGTTCCCCACCCGGGCCCTCAGGGCAATCCTACGAGCAGTACTTC
TRBV12-3/TRBV12-4,TRBD2,TRBJ2-7,-,16,CASSLSSGRGGYEQYF,TGTGCCAGCAGTTTAAGCTCAGGACGGGGGGGATACGAGCAGTACTTC
TRBV28,-,TRBJ2-3,many,17,CASGGLVPRAPTDTQYF,TGTGCCAGTGGGGGGCTAGTGCCCCGCGCACCCACAGATACGCAGTATTTT
TRBV20-1,-,TRBJ1-2,few,14,CSASPSQVRYGYTF,TGCAGCGCCTCCCCCTCACAGGTGCGATATGGCTACACCTTC
TRBV28,-,TRBJ2-3,many,17,CASGRGGGSGTTDTQYF,TGTGCCAGCGGGAGAGGGGGGGGATCGGGGACCACAGATACGCAGTATTTT
TRBV9,TRBD1,TRBJ1-2,few,14,CASSVGQGWYGYTF,TGTGCCAGCAGCGTTGGACAGGGATGGTATGGCTACACCTTC
TRBV4-1,-,TRBJ1-1,many,17,CASSHHRKDVLIAEAFF,TGCGCCAGCAGCCATCACCGGAAGGACGTGCTAATTGCTGAAGCTTTCTTT
TRBV28,-,TRBJ2-5,many,16,CASSQRLRLPQETQYF,TGTGCCAGCAGTCAAAGACTTCGACTGCCTCAAGAGACCCAGTACTTC
TRBV20-1,TRBD1,TRBJ1-1,-,14,CSARPDRTNTEAFF,TGCAGTGCTCGGCCGGACAGGACGAACACTGAAGCTTTCTTT
TRBV28,-,TRBJ1-1,many,13,CASSFPGNTEAFF,TGTGCCAGCAGTTTCCCCGGGAACACTGAAGCTTTCTTT
TRBV5-1,-,TRBJ1-1,few,15,CASRLDLLMNTEAFF,TGCGCCAGCAGGTTGGACCTACTTATGAACACTGAAGCTTTCTTT
TRBV20-1,-,TRBJ2-7,many,11,CSASLTYEQYF,TGCAGTGCTAGCCTGACCTACGAGCAGTACTTC
TRBV14,-,TRBJ2-2,few,14,CASSGGTPTGELFF,TGTGCCAGCAGCGGTGGGACACCGACCGGGGAGCTGTTTTTT
TRBV9,TRBD1,TRBJ1-3,few,16,CASSVDGTGFGNTIYF,TGTGCCAGCAGCGTAGATGGGACAGGGTTTGGAAACACCATATATTTT
TRBV7-2,-,TRBJ2-2,many,13,CASSPRATGELFF,TGTGCCAGCAGCCCCCGCGCCACCGGGGAGCTGTTTTTT
TRBV6-2/TRBV6-3,TRBD2,TRBJ2-2,-,16,CANSYSAGVGTGELFF,TGTGCCAACAGTTACTCTGCGGGAGTTGGAACCGGGGAGCTGTTTTTT
TRBV6-1,-,TRBJ1-4,many,15,CASRGTGAGREKLFF,TGTGCCAGCAGGGGCACGGGGGCGGGTCGAGAAAAACTGTTTTTT
TRBV6-1,TRBD1,TRBJ2-4,-,14,CASGEGTEKTIQYF,TGTGCCAGCGGGGAAGGGACAGAAAAAACCATTCAGTACTTC
TRBV27,-,TRBJ2-3,many,13,CASSRPAADTQYF,TGTGCCAGCAGTAGACCCGCCGCAGATACGCAGTATTTT
TRBV4-1,TRBD1,TRBJ1-4,-,14,CASSHQDRDEKLFF,TGCGCCAGCAGCCACCAGGACAGGGATGAAAAACTGTTTTTT